This passage covers 16 T cell receptor beta chains from one sample sequenced in a study of metastatic and nonmetastatic thyroid tumors. MiXCR re-clonotyped the PCR reads for TCRdb. This sample has 27,000 or so clones; roughly 17% occur once, and the top ten carry about 5.7%. Thyroid surgery was performed in patients who had received no treatment beforehand. The specimen sequenced was blood. All receptors derive from a male donor with papillary thyroid cancer or a benign thyroid nodule (not recorded which). Some clones in this sample may be carry-over from other donors' samples.

The chain couples TRBV12-3 or TRBV12-4 to TRBJ2-1, with D perhaps TRBD1 (6 bases). This CDR3 has 13 amino acids. The V and J ends lost 6 bases and 5 bases respectively, with 11 bases between them. The CDR3 DNA sequence: TGTGCCAGCAGAAGCGGACAGAACAATGAGCAGTTCTTC. It specifies CASRSGQNNEQFF.

This clone was found many times. The gene calls are TRBV5-6 and TRBJ2-7; no reliable D call. Germline V CDR1 and CDR2: SGHDT, YYEEEE. Trimming cost V 7 bases and J 3 bases, with 8 bases left between them. The CDR3 covers 11 residues. CDR3 sequence: CASQNLYEQYF. The CDR3 nucleotides are TGTGCCAGCCAGAACCTCTACGAGCAGTACTTC.

This clone was seen a few times. The genes are TRBV6-5 and TRBJ1-1; 9 bases fit TRBD1. The CDR3 covers 13 residues. Germline CDR1 MNHEY, CDR2 SVGAGI. The junction had 2 bases not matched to a gene; V was cut back by 2 bases and J by 7 bases. The DNA for the CDR3 is TGTGCCAGCAGTTACAACAGGGGGCATGAAGCTTTCTTT. Its protein product is CASSYNRGHEAFF.

This clone was counted ten times or more. This chain connects TRBV4-2 to TRBJ2-1; D ambiguous. Trimming cost V 5 bases and J 10 bases, with 24 bases left between them. This CDR3 region has 16 residues. Germline CDR1 reads LGHNA; CDR2 reads YNFKEQ. CDR3 in amino acids: CASSRTRTTPGGEQFF. The CDR3 region has the DNA TGTGCCAGCAGCAGAACCCGGACGACCCCGGGTGGCGAGCAGTTCTTC.

Details on this clone: At one boundary the junction diverges from the germline segment, which might be a read error. Other DNA sequences of this sample code for an identical CDR3. This chain joins TRBV5-4 and TRBJ1-5; weak D call: TRBD1 (5 bases). There are 14 residues in the CDR3. Germline-derived CDR1 and CDR2 are SGHNT and YYREEE (reference sequence). CDR3 residues: CASSTGGSNQPQHF. In nucleotides, the CDR3 is TGTGCCAGCAGCACGGGGGGGAGTAATCAGCCCCAACATTTT.

The chain employs TRBV5-1 and TRBJ2-7; no clear D gene. V lost 0 bases and J lost 7, with 14 bases in between. Germline CDR1 SGHRS, CDR2 YFSETQ. This CDR3 has 14 amino acids. The CDR3 reads CASSLGQPPGEQYF. DNA of the CDR3: TGCGCCAGCAGCTTGGGTCAGCCTCCTGGTGAGCAGTACTTC.

This clone appeared many times. The chain has TRBV24-1 and TRBJ2-2; 8 bases map to TRBD1. CDR1 and CDR2 from the germline V gene are KGHDR and SFDVKD. V trimming: 1 base; J trimming: 4 bases; junction bases outside the gene matches: 7. There are 17 residues in the CDR3. The CDR3 spells CATSDLTGGIGTGELFF. The CDR3, as DNA: TGTGCCACCAGTGATTTAACAGGGGGAATAGGCACCGGGGAGCTGTTTTTT.

This clone was counted many times. The CDR3 DNA follows: TGTGCCAGCAGCACTACTAGCGGGAGGCCAGGGGAGCAGTACTTC. Protein sequence: CASSTTSGRPGEQYF. The rearrangement links TRBV9 to TRBJ2-7; the match to TRBD2 covers 12 bases. Germline CDR1 SGDLS, CDR2 YYNGEE. CDR3 length equals 15 residues. The V gene end was trimmed by 4 bases and the J gene end by 7 bases; junction bases not matched to a gene: 9.

This clone was recorded at least ten times. The chain is built from TRBV3-1 and TRBJ2-2, with TRBD2 as a possible D gene (6 bases). The germline gives CDR1 LGHDT, CDR2 YNNKEL (reference sequence). The CDR3 totals 16 residues. Trimming took off 3 bases at V and 0 bases at J, with 11 bases between the two ends. CDR3 coding DNA: TGTGCCAGCAGCCACCGACTAGGTTCGAACACCGGGGAGCTGTTTTTT. It specifies CASSHRLGSNTGELFF.

The table lists this clone with many counts. V is TRBV7-6 and J is TRBJ2-7, with D perhaps TRBD2 (7 bases). Between the trimmed V and J ends, which lost 0 bases and 6 bases, there was a span of 15 bases. The CDR3 sequence is 15 residues long. Germline loops: CDR1 SGHVS, CDR2 FNYEAQ. The CDR3 is CASSLAMGGLAEQYF. CDR3 in DNA: TGTGCCAGCAGCTTAGCGATGGGGGGGCTGGCCGAGCAGTACTTC. Complete variable domain (other parts from reference TRBV7-6 and TRBJ2-7): GAGVSQSPRYKVTKRGQDVALRCDPISGHVSLYWYRQALGQGPEFLTYFNYEAQQDKSGLPNDRFSAERPEGSISTLTIQRTEQRDSAMYRCASSLAMGGLAEQYFGPGTRLTVT.

In this sample, this clone turned up many times. This chain uses TRBV9 with TRBJ1-2; D possibly corresponds to TRBD1 (5 bases). The CDR3 spans 13 residues. Germline V gene sequence: CDR1 SGDLS, CDR2 YYNGEE. V was shortened by 4 bases and J by 8 bases, with 15 bases between the two germline ends. DNA of the CDR3: TGTGCCAGCAGCCCAAGGTTGGGGGGAGGCTACACCTTC. This translates into CASSPRLGGGYTF.

This clone was seen repeatedly, ten times or more. This chain joins TRBV29-1 and TRBJ2-6; D possibly corresponds to TRBD1 (6 bases). The CDR3 covers 18 residues. V lost 7 bases and J lost 2, with 24 bases in between. In germline, CDR1 is SQVTM, CDR2 ANQGSEA. The CDR3 loop is CSALGERDKGPGANVLTF. The CDR3 DNA reads TGCAGCGCTTTGGGGGAGAGGGACAAAGGACCTGGGGCCAACGTCCTGACTTTC. Full variable domain (missing parts from reference TRBV29-1 and TRBJ2-6): SAVISQKPSRDICQRGTSLTIQCQVDSQVTMMFWYRQQPGQSLTLIATANQGSEATYESGFVIDKFPISRPNLTFSTLTVSNMSPEDSSIYLCSALGERDKGPGANVLTFGAGSRLTVL.

The genes are TRBV20-1 and TRBJ1-1, with 7 bases fitting TRBD1. The V gene end was trimmed by 5 bases and the J gene end by 1 base; junction bases not matched to a gene: 7. Germline V lookup: CDR1 DFQATT, CDR2 SNEGSKA (reference sequence). The CDR3 is made up of 14 amino acids. This CDR3 is CSAASGTANTEAFF. The CDR3 DNA reads TGCAGTGCTGCCAGCGGGACAGCGAACACTGAAGCTTTCTTT.

This chain links TRBV10-3 with TRBJ2-5, with D perhaps matching TRBD2 (6 bases). Germline loops: CDR1 ENHRY, CDR2 SYGVKD. The CDR3 loop spans 15 amino acids. Trimming pared 2 bases from V and 1 base from J, leaving 11 bases between. The CDR3 loop reads CAISEPRDFQETQYF. As DNA, the CDR3 is TGTGCCATCAGTGAGCCAAGGGACTTCCAAGAGACCCAGTACTTC.

Many counts were recorded for this clone. This chain uses TRBV18 with TRBJ1-1, with a weak D call TRBD1 (6 bases). Germline V lookup: CDR1 KGHSH, CDR2 LQKENI. With 6 bases removed from V and 0 bases from J, the gap between germline ends came to 14 bases. This CDR3 is built from 15 residues. CDR3: CASSQGGGLNTEAFF. The CDR3 nucleotides are TGTGCCAGCTCGCAGGGAGGGGGATTGAACACTGAAGCTTTCTTT. The complete variable domain, with remaining parts taken from reference TRBV18 and TRBJ1-1, reads NAGVMQNPRHLVRRRGQEARLRCSPMKGHSHVYWYRQLPEEGLKFMVYLQKENIIDESGMPKERFSAEFPKEGPSILRIQQVVRGDSAAYFCASSQGGGLNTEAFFGQGTRLTVV.

Many counts were recorded for this clone. The rearrangement links TRBV10-3 to TRBJ1-1, with D perhaps matching TRBD1 (5 bases). CDR1 and CDR2 (germline): ENHRY, SYGVKD. This CDR3 has 11 residues. V shed 7 bases and J shed 4 bases, with 7 bases lying between them. CDR3 sequence: CAIMGGTEAFF. The DNA for the CDR3 is TGTGCCATCATGGGGGGCACTGAAGCTTTCTTT.